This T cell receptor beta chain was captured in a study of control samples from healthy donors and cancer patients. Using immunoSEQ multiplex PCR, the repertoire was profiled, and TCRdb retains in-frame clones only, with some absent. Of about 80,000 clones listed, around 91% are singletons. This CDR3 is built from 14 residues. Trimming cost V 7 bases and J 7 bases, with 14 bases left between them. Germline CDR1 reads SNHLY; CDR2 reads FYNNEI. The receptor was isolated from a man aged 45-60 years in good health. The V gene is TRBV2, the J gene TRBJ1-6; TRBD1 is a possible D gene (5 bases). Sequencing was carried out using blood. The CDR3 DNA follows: TGTGCCAGCAACCCAGGGTTACAAAATTCACCCCTCCACTTT. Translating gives CASNPGLQNSPLHF.